Given below is one T cell receptor (beta chain) in context. As processed by the authors: Scientists estimated how many nucleated cells there were by amplifying reference gene primers. Sequencing used immunoSEQ multiplex PCR; TCRdb keeps in-frame clones, though not all of them. Clone size and the V and J calls come from that table; the DNA yielded D and trimming. The sample shows under 300,000 clones, over 65% of them seen only once. The data stem from a study of blood T cell repertoires in COVID-19. Whole-study context: The study drew acute and convalescent COVID-19 samples from the United States, Italy and Spain. Sample material is recorded as cDNA or gDNA derived from T cells, B-cell-depleted T cells, or PBMCs.

Per germline, CDR1 SGHRS and CDR2 YFSETQ. With 5 bases removed from V and 5 bases from J, the gap between germline ends came to 15 bases. This CDR3 has 14 amino acids. The receptor's source is an elderly woman with acute or convalescent COVID-19. The chain uses TRBV5-1 and TRBJ2-3, with a tentative D call TRBD2 (5 bases). The sequenced material came from peripheral blood. The CDR3 DNA sequence: TGCGCCAGCAGGAGGACGGGATCTGAAGATACGCAGTATTTT. It yields the protein CASRRTGSEDTQYF.